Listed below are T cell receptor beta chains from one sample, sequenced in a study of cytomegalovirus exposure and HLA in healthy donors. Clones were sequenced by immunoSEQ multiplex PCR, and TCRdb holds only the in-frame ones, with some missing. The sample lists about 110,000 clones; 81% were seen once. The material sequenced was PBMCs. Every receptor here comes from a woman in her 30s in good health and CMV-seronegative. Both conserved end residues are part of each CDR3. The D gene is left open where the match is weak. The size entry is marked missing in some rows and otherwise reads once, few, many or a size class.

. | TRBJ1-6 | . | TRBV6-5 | TGTGCCAGCAGTTACTCGACAGCCTATAATTCACCCCTCCACTTT | CASSYSTAYNSPLHF
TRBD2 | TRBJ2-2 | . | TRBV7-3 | TGTGCCAGCAGCTTAAGGGCGGGAGGGAACACCGGGGAGCTGTTTTTT | CASSLRAGGNTGELFF
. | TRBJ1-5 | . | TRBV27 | TGTGCCAGCAAGAGCGACCCTACGACCTATCAGCCCCAGCATTTT | CASKSDPTTYQPQHF
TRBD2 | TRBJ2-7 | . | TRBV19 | TGTGCCAGTAGTGGCGAGGGACTAGCGGCCTCATTGGGCGAGCAGTACTTC | CASSGEGLAASLGEQYF
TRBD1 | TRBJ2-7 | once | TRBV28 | TGTGCCCTTTCCTCAGGACAGGGGGCTCACGAGCAGTACTTC | CALSSGQGAHEQYF
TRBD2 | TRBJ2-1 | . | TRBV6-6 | TGTGCCAGCAAGGCGGGAGGTGAGCAGTTCTTC | CASKAGGEQFF
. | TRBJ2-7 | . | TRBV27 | TGTGCCAGCACCCCAAGGCCGGGGTTCTACGAGCAGTACTTC | CASTPRPGFYEQYF
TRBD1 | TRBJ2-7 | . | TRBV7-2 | TGTGCCAGCAGCTTACCCAGGACAGGGGCCGGGGGCTACGAGCAGTACTTC | CASSLPRTGAGGYEQYF
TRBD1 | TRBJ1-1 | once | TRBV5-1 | TGCGCCAGCAGCCTCGGACAGGGAGGCACTGAAGCTTTCTTT | CASSLGQGGTEAFF
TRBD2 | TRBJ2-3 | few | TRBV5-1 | TGCGCCAGCAGCTGGGCCGGGACTAGCGGCACAGATACGCAGTATTTT | CASSWAGTSGTDTQYF
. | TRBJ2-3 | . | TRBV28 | TGTGCCAGCAGACTCGACCTGAGCGCAGATACGCAGTATTTT | CASRLDLSADTQYF
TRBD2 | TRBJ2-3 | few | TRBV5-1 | TGCGCCAGCAGCTTAACGCGGGAGTTAGATACGCAGTATTTT | CASSLTRELDTQYF
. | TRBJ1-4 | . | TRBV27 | TGTGCCAGCAGCCCAAGTGGGGGGAATGAAAAACTGTTTTTT | CASSPSGGNEKLFF
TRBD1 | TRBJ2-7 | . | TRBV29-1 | TGCAGTTACACCCGGGACAGGGCCTCCTACGAGCAGTACTTC | CSYTRDRASYEQYF